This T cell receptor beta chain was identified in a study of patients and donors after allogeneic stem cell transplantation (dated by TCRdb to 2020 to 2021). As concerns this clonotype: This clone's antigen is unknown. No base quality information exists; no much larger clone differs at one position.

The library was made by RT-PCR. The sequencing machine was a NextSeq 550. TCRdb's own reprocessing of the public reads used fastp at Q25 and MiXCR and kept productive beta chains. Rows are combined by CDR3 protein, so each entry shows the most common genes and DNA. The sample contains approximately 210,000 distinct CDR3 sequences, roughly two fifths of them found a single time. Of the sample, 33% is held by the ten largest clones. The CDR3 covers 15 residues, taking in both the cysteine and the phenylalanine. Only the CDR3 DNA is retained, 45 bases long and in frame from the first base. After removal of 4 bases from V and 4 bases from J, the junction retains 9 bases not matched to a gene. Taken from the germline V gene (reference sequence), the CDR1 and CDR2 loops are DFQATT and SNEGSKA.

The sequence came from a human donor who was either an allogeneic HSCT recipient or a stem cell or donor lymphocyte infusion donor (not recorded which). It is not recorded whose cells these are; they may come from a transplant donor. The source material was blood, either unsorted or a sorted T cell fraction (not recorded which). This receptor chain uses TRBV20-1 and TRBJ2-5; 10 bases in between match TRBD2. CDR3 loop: CSAISSGRTLETQYF. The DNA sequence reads TGCAGTGCTATCTCTAGCGGGAGAACTTTAGAGACCCAGTACTTC.